This TCR beta chain derives from a study of T cells in Graves' hyperthyroidism and ophthalmopathy (dated by TCRdb to about 2019). General notes on the study: Peripheral blood samples were taken at initial diagnosis, before any treatment was given. A discovery cohort of roughly 100 patients, approximately 44 with Graves' ophthalmopathy and fewer than 65 with stable Graves' hyperthyroidism, was used to find distinguishing TCR V-J signatures. Prospective prediction of ophthalmopathy was tested in an independent validation cohort of under 20 hyperthyroidism patients and 17 patients who later progressed to ophthalmopathy. The 100 discovery patients were divided at random into training and test sets in a 7:3 ratio. Thyroid tissue and blood T-cell repertoires from six Graves' hyperthyroidism patients were also compared in the study. After sampling, hyperthyroidism patients received methimazole starting at 30 mg daily, and ophthalmopathy patients received high-dose intravenous methylprednisolone. According to the paper, TCR Vbeta CDR3 sequencing was carried out on about 140 peripheral blood samples, which came from more than 40 ophthalmopathy, 75 or so hyperthyroidism and approximately 17 progressor patients.

CDR1 and CDR2 (LNHDA, SQIVND) derive from the germline V gene (reference sequence). V lost 5 bases and J lost 1 base; the stretch between them is 12 bases long. From cysteine to phenylalanine, the CDR3 is 15 amino acids long. Left in the record is the CDR3 DNA by itself, 45 bases read in frame from the first base. Amplification of TCR beta CDR3 regions was carried out from RNA transcripts. For the first round of RT-PCR on the TCR CDR3, the HTBI primer set was used together with the Qiagen OneStep RT-PCR kit. Libraries were constructed in a second round of multiplex PCR, after which size selection and purification were carried out. Libraries were sequenced paired-end with 100 bp reads on an Illumina HiSeq2000. Processing in the source paper ran as follows. SOAPnuke was used to process the raw data, throwing out any read that contained adapters or uncalled bases, had a mean Phred below 15, or lacked an exact constant-primer or identifier match. High-quality paired reads were merged with COPE v1.2.5, and unique nucleotide sequences were defined as clonotypes. MiTCR v1.1 was used to align the clonotypes against IMGT TRBV, TRBD and TRBJ reference segments. The analysis was restricted to V-J combinations with a frequency above 0.0001, which together covered 99% to 99.2% of the repertoires. The TCS score was defined as the ratio of F50 (clonal expansion) to E x V (chaos), calculated using BLOSUM62-based TCRdist between CDR3 peptides within each V-J. Welch's t-statistics and random forest reduced roughly 500 V-J features to 10 to 15, which were used in a naive Bayes classifier (R e1071). TCRdb redid the processing of the public reads, applying fastp at Q25 and MiXCR, and retained in-frame beta chains. All rows with the same CDR3 protein become a single entry with the most common DNA and genes. The V and J calls come from TCRdb's annotation, not from the publication. Recorded for this sample are a few hundred thousand distinct CDR3 sequences; 20% to 25% of them occurred a single time. Approximately 49% of the sample is in the top ten clones.

Results and caveats for the whole study, not just this receptor: No statistical method was used to fix the sample size in advance, and group allocation was not hidden from the investigators. Most expanded thyroid clonotypes (frequency above 0.001) were also detected in blood, suggesting blood repertoires may reflect thyroid immune responses. In validation, the model predicted progression to ophthalmopathy with roughly 66% sensitivity and 72% to 75% specificity, a median of roughly seven months before onset. A 13 V-J signature model separated ophthalmopathy from stable hyperthyroidism, with roughly 88% sensitivity and roughly 82% specificity in cross-validation and 80%/75% in testing.

As to this clonotype: It lacks a known antigen. There are no base qualities to consult, and no much larger clone falls within one base.

Ophthalmopathy patients had moderately to severely active disease, Clinical Activity Score of at least 3, NOSPECS grade of at least 4, and duration under 3 months. Patients with uncontrolled infections, other autoimmune diseases, pregnancy or lactation were excluded. Diagnoses were based on clinical symptoms, serum thyroxine and TRAb, thyroid ultrasound and orbital computed tomography. PBMCs were separated from around 9.1 ml of fresh peripheral blood using Ficoll-Paque density gradient centrifugation. Total RNA was extracted using Trizol reagent, and RNA quality was assessed on an Agilent 2100 Bioanalyzer.

Rearrangement joined TRBV19 to TRBJ1-5; the D region possibly corresponds to TRBD1 (5 bases align). The specimen was blood. The TCR originated in a woman in her seventies with Graves' ophthalmopathy. The CDR3 reads CASSSYRGSNQPQHF. The sequenced DNA: TGTGCCAGTAGTTCCTACCGGGGGAGCAATCAGCCCCAGCATTTT.